This T cell receptor (beta chain) was captured by sequencing in a study of breast tumors, draining lymph nodes, adjacent tissues. Each CDR3 protein is one row after TCRdb ran MiXCR on the multiplex PCR reads. The data show about 140,000 distinct CDR3 sequences, over 25% seen once. This clonotype was seen ten or more times. Its antigen is unidentified. Samples came from axillary lymph nodes draining the breast cancer. Notes on the study in general: Luminal-like breast cancer showed significantly higher tumor–nontumor repertoire similarity than basal-like. Tumor TCR diversity was below lymph nodes but above nontumor tissue.

The origin of this receptor is a female donor with breast cancer. Some clones in this sample may be carry-over from other donors' samples. Sequenced material: axillary lymph node tissue.

CDR3 residues: CSVEEGVQAALGYTF. Here the CDR3 DNA reads TGCAGCGTTGAAGAAGGGGTCCAGGCTGCGCTTGGCTACACCTTC. The chain has TRBV29-1 and TRBJ1-2, with D possibly being TRBD1 (5 bases). CDR1 is SQVTM and CDR2 is ANQGSEA in the germline V gene. Trimming pared 0 bases from V and 7 bases from J, leaving 18 bases between. The length of the CDR3 is 15 residues. Combining the CDR3 with reference TRBV29-1 and TRBJ1-2 gives the whole variable domain SAVISQKPSRDICQRGTSLTIQCQVDSQVTMMFWYRQQPGQSLTLIATANQGSEATYESGFVIDKFPISRPNLTFSTLTVSNMSPEDSSIYLCSVEEGVQAALGYTFGSGTRLTVV.